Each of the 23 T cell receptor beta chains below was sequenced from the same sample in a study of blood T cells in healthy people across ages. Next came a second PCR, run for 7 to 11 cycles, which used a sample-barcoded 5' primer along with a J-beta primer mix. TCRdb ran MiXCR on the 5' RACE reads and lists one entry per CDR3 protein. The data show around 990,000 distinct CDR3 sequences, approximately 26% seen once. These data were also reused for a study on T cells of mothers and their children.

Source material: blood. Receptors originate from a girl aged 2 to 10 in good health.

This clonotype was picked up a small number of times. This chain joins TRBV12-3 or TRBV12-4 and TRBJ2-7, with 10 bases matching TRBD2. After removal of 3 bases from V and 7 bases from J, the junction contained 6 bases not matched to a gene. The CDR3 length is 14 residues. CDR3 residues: CASSLGLANREQYF. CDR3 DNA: TGTGCCAGCAGTTTGGGACTAGCGAACAGGGAGCAGTACTTC.

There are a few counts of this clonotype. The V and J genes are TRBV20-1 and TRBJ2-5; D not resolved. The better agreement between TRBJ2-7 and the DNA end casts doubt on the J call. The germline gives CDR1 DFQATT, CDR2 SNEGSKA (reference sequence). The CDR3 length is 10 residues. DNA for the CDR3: TGCAGTGCTAGTCAAATCGAGCAGTACTTC. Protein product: CSASQIEQYF.

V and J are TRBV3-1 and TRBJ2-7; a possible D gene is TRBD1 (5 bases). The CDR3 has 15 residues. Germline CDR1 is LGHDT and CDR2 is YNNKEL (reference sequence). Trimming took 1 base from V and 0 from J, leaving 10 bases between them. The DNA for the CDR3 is TGTGCCAGCAGCCAAGGGGGCGGCATCTCCTACGAGCAGTACTTC. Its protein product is CASSQGGGISYEQYF.

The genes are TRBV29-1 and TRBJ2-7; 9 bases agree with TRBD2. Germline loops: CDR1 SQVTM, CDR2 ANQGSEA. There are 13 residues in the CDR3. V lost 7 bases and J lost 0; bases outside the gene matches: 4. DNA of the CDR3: TGCAGCGCCCGCGGGGGGGACTCCTACGAGCAGTACTTC. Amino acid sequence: CSARGGDSYEQYF.

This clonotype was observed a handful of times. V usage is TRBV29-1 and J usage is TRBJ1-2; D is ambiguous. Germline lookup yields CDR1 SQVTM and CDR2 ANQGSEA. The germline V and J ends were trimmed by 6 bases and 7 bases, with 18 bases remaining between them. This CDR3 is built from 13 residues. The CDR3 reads CSVRGGLKVGYTF. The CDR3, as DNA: TGCAGCGTGCGCGGTGGGTTGAAAGTTGGCTACACCTTC.

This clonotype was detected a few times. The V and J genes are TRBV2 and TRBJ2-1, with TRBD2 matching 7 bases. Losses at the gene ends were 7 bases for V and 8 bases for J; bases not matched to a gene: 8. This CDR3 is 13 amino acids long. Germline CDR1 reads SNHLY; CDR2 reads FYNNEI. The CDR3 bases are TGTGCCAGCATGAGGGACTATTCCCATGAGCAGTTCTTC. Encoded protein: CASMRDYSHEQFF.

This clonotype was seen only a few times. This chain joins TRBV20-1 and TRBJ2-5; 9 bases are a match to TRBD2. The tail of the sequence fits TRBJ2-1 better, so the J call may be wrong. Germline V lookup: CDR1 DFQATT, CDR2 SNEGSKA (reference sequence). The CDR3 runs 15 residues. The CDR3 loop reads CSARDLAGIYNEQFF. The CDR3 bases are TGCAGTGCTAGAGATCTAGCGGGGATCTACAATGAGCAGTTCTTC.

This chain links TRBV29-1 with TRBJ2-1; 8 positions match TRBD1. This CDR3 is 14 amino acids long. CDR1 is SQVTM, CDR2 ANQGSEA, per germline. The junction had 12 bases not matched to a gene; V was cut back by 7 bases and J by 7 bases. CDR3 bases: TGCAGCGCTGACCCCGGGACAGGACTTAATGAGCAGTTCTTC. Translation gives CSADPGTGLNEQFF.

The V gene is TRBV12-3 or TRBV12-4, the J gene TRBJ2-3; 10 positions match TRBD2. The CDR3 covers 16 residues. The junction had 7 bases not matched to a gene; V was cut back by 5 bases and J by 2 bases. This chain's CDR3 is CASSLLLAGVTDTQYF. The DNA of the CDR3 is TGTGCCAGCAGTCTCCTCCTAGCGGGGGTCACAGATACGCAGTATTTT.

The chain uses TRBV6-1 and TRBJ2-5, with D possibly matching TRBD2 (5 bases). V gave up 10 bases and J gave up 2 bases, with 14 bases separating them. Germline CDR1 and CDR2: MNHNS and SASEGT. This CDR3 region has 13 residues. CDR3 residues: CANRNPGQETQYF. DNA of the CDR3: TGTGCCAACCGTAACCCGGGGCAAGAGACCCAGTACTTC.

CDR3 residues: CASRQGYGTGELFF. In DNA, the CDR3 is TGTGCCAGCAGGCAGGGGTACGGCACCGGGGAGCTGTTTTTT. This sequence joins TRBV27 and TRBJ2-2, with D possibly TRBD1 on 6 matching bases. This CDR3 has 14 amino acids. Germline V gene sequence: CDR1 MNHEY, CDR2 SMNVEV (reference sequence). Trimming removed 6 bases from V and 4 bases from J, with 12 bases in between.

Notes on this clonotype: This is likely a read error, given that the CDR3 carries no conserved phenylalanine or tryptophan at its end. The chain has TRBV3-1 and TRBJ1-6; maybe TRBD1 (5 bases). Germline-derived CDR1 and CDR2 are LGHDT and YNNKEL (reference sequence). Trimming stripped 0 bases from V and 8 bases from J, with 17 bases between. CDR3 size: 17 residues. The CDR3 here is CASSQDSGARWDSPLHS. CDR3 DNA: TGTGCCAGCAGCCAAGATTCCGGGGCGAGGTGGGATTCACCCCTCCACTCT.

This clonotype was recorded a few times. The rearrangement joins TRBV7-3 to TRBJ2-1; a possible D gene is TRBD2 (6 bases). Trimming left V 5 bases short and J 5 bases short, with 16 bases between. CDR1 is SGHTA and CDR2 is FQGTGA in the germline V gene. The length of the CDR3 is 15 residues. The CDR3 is CASSDARDLHNEQFF. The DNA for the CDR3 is TGTGCCAGCAGCGACGCCCGGGACTTGCACAATGAGCAGTTCTTC.

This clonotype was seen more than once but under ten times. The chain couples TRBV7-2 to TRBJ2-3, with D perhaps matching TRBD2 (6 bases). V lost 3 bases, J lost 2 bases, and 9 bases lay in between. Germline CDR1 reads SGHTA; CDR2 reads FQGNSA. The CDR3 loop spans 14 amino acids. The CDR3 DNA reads TGTGCCAGCAGCTTTGCGGGATTCACAGATACGCAGTATTTT. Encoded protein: CASSFAGFTDTQYF.

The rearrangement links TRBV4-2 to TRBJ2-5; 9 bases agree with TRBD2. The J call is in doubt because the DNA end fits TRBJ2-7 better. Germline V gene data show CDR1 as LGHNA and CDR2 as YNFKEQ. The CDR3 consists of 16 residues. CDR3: CASSHHTELAGVEQYF. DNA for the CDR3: TGTGCCAGCAGCCACCATACGGAGTTAGCGGGAGTCGAGCAGTACTTC.

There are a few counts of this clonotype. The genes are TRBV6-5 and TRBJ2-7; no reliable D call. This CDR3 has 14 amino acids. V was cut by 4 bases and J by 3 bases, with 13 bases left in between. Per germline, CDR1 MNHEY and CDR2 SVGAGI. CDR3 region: CASSSPESSYEQYF. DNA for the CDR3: TGTGCCAGCAGTTCCCCGGAATCCAGCTACGAGCAGTACTTC.

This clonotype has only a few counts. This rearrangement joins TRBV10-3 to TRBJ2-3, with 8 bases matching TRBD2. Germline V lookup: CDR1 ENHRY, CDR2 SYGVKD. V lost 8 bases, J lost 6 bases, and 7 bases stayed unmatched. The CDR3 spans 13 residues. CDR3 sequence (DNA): TGTGCCATCGGGCTTAGCGGGGAGGATACGCAGTATTTT. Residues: CAIGLSGEDTQYF.

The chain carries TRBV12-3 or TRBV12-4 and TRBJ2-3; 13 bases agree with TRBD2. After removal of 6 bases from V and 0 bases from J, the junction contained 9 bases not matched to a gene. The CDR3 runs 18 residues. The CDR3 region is CASSPGLAGEWSTDTQYF. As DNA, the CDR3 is TGTGCCAGCAGCCCTGGACTAGCGGGAGAATGGAGCACAGATACGCAGTATTTT.

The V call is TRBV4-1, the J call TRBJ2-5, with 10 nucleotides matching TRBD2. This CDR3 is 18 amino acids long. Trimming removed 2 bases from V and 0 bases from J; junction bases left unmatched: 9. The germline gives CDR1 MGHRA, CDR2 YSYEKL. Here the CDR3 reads CASSQIYPGLADQETQYF. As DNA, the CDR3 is TGCGCCAGCAGCCAAATATACCCCGGACTAGCGGACCAAGAGACCCAGTACTTC.

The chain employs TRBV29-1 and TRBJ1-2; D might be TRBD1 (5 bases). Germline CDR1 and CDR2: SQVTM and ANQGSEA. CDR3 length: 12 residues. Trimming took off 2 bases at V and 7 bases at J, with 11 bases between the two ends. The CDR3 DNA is TGCAGCGTTGAACCACAGGCCCCTGGCTACACCTTC. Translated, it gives CSVEPQAPGYTF.

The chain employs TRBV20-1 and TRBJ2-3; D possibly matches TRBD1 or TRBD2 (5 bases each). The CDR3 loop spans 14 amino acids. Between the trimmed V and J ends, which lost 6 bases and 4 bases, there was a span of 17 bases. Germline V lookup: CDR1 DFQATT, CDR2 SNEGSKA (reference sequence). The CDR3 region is CSARDLEDPDTQYF. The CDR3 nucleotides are TGCAGTGCCCGGGACCTTGAGGATCCAGATACGCAGTATTTT.

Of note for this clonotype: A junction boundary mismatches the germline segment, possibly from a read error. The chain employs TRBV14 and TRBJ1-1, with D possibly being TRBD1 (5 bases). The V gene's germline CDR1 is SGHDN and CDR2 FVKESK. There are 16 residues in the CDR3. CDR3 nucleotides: TGTGCCAGCAGCTTGCCGGGGGGTTTGGTTGGCACTGTAGCTTTCTTT. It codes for CASSLPGGLVGTVAFF.

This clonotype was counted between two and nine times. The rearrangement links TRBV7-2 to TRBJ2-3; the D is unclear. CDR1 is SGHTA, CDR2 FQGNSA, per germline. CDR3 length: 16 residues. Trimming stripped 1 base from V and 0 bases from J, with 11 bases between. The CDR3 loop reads CASSLVTDPSTDTQYF. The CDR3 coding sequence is TGTGCCAGCAGCTTAGTTACTGACCCTAGCACAGATACGCAGTATTTT.